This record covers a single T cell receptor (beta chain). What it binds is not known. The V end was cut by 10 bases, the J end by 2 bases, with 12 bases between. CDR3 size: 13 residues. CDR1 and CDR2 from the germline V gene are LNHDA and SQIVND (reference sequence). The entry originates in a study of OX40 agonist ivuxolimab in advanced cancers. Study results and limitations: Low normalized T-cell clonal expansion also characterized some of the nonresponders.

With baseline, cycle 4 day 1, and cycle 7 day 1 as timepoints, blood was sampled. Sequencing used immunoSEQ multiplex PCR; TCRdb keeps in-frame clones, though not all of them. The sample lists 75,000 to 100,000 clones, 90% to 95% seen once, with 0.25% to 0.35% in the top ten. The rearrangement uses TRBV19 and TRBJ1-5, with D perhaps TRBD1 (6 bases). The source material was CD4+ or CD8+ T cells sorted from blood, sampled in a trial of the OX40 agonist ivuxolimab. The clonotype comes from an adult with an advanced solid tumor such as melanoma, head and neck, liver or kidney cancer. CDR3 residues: CATRGVGNQPQHF. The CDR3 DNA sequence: TGTGCCACAAGGGGGGTTGGCAATCAGCCCCAGCATTTT.